This T cell receptor (beta chain) came from a study of blood T cells in healthy people across ages. Study-wide results and limits: Age advanced and TCR beta diversity per million T cells fell, roughly linearly. Unsorted PBMCs ruled out conclusive naive versus antigen-experienced comparison.

Germline CDR1 SGHTA, CDR2 FQGNSA. The CDR3 extends over 13 amino acids. The V and J ends lost 2 bases and 4 bases respectively, with 8 bases between them. Through a sample-barcoded 5' primer and a J-beta primer mix, a second PCR was run for about 6 to 11 cycles. TCRdb passed the 5' RACE reads through MiXCR, listing each CDR3 protein once. The sample holds roughly 900,000 distinct CDR3 sequences; 40% to 60% are singletons and the top ten take roughly an eighth. This clonotype has just a few counts. No antigen is known for it. In each sample, at least 6 million PBMCs were isolated. V is TRBV7-2 and J is TRBJ1-1; D gene unclear. The sequenced sample consisted of blood. This receptor was taken from a man between 25 and 39 years old in good health. The CDR3 loop is CASSLIRGTEAFF. In DNA, the CDR3 is TGTGCCAGCAGCTTAATTAGAGGCACTGAAGCTTTCTTT.